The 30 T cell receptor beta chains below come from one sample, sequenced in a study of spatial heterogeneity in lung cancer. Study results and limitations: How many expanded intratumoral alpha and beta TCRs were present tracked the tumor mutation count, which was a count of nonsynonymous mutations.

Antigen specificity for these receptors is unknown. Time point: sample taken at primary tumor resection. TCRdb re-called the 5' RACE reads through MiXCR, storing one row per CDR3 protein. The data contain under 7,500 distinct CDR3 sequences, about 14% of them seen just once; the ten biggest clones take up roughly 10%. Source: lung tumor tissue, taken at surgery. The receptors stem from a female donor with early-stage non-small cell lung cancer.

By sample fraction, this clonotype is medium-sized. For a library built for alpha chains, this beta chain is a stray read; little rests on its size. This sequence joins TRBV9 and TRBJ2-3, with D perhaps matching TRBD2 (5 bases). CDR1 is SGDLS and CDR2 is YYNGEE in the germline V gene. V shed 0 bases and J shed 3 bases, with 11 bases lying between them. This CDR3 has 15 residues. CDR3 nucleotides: TGTGCCAGCAGCGTAGCAGGCAGAGGGACAGATACGCAGTATTTT. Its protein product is CASSVAGRGTDTQYF.

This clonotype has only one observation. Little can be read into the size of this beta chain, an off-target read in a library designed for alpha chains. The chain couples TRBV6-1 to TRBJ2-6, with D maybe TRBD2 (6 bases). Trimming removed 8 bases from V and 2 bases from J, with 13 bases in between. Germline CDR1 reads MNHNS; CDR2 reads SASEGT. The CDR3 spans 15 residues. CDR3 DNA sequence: TGTGCCAGCCACCGGGGAGGAACTGGGGCCAACGTCCTGACTTTC. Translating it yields CASHRGGTGANVLTF.

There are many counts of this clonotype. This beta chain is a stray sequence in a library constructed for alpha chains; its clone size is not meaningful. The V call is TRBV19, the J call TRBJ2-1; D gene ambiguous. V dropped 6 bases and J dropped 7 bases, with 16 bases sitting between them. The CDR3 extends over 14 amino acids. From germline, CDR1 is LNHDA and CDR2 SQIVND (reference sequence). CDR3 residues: CASRAGPSRNEQFF. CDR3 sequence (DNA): TGTGCCAGTAGGGCCGGGCCCTCACGGAATGAGCAGTTCTTC.

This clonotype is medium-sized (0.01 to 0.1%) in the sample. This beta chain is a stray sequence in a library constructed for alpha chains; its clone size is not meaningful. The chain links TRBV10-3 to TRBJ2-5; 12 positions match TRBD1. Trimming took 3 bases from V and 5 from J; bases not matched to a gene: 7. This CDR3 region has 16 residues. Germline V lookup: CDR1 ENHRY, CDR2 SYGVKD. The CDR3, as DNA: TGTGCCATCAGTGAAATAGGGACAGGGGGCATCGAGACCCAGTACTTC. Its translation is CAISEIGTGGIETQYF.

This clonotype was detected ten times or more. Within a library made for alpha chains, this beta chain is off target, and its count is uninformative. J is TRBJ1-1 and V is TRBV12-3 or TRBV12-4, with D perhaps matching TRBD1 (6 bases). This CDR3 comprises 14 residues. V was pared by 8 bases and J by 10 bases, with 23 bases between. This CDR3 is CASGRGERGSGAFF. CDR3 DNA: TGTGCCAGCGGGAGAGGGGAGAGGGGGTCAGGAGCTTTCTTT.

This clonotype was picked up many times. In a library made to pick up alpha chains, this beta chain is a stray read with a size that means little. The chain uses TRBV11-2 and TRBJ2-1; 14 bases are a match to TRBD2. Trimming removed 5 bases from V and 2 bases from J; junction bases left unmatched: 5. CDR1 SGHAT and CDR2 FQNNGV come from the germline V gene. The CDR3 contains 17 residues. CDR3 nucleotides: TGTGCCAGCAGCCGCGGACTAGCGGGGGGTACCTACAATGAGCAGTTCTTC. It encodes CASSRGLAGGTYNEQFF.

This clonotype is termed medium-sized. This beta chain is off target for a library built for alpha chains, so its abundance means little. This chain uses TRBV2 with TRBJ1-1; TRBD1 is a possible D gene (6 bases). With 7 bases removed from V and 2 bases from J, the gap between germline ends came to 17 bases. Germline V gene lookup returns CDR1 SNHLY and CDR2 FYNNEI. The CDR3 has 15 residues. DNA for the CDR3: TGTGCCAGCACCCTAAGGGCCGGGACAAACACTGAAGCTTTCTTT. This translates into CASTLRAGTNTEAFF.

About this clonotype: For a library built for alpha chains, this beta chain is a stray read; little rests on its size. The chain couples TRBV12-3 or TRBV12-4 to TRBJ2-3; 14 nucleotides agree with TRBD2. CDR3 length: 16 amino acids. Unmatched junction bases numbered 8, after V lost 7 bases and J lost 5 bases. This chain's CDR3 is CASTETSGRALDTQYF. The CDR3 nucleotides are TGTGCCAGCACCGAGACTAGCGGGAGGGCCTTAGATACGCAGTATTTT.

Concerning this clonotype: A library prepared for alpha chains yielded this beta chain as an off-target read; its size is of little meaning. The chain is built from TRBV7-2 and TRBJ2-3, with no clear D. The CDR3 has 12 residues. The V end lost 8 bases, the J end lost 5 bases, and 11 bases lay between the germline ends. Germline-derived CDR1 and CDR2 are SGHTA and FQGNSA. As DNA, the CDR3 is TGTGCCAGCGGAGTTCGTCGAGATACGCAGTATTTT. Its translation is CASGVRRDTQYF.

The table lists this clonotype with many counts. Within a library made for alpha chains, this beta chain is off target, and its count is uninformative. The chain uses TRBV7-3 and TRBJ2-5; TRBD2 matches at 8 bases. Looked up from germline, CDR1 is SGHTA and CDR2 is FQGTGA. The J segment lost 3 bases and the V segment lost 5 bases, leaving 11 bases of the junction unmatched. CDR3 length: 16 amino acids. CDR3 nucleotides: TGTGCCAGCAGCGAGGGTGCGGGGGGTAGTGAAGAGACCCAGTACTTC. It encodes CASSEGAGGSEETQYF.

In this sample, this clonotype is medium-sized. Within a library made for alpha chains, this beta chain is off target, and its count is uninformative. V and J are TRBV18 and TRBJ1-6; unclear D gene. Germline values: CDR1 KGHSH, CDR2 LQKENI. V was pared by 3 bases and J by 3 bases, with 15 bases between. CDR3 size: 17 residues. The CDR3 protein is CASSPFGQGFYNSPLHF. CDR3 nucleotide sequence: TGTGCCAGCTCACCCTTCGGCCAAGGGTTCTATAATTCACCCCTCCACTTT.

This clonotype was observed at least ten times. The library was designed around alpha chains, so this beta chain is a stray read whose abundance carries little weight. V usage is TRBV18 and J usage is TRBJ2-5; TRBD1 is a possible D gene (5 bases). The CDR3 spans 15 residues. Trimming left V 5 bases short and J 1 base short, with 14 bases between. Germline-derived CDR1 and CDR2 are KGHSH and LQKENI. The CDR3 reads CASSGSTDFQETQYF. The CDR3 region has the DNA TGTGCCAGCTCAGGATCGACAGACTTCCAAGAGACCCAGTACTTC. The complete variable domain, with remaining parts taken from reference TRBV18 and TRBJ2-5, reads NAGVMQNPRHLVRRRGQEARLRCSPMKGHSHVYWYRQLPEEGLKFMVYLQKENIIDESGMPKERFSAEFPKEGPSILRIQQVVRGDSAAYFCASSGSTDFQETQYFGPGTRLLVL.

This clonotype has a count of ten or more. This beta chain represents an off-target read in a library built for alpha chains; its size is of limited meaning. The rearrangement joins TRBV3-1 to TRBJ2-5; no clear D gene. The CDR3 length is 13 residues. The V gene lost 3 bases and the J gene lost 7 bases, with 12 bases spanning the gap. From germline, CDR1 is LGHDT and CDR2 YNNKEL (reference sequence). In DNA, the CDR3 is TGTGCCAGCAGCCAGTATCTAGGCGGGACCCAGTACTTC. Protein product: CASSQYLGGTQYF.

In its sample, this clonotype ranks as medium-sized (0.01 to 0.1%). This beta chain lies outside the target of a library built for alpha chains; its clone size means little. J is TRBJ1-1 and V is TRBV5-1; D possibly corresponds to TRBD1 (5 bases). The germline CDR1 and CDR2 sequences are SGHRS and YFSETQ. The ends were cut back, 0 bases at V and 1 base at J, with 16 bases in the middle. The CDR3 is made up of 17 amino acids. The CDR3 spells CASSLASLNRGNTEAFF. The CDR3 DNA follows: TGCGCCAGCAGCTTGGCTTCTCTAAATAGGGGGAACACTGAAGCTTTCTTT.

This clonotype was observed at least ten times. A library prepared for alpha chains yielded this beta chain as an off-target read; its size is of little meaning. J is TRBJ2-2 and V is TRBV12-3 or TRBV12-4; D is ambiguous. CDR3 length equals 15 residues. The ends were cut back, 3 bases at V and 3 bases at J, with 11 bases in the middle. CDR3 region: CASSLQTSHTGELFF. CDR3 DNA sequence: TGTGCCAGCAGTTTGCAAACCAGCCACACCGGGGAGCTGTTTTTT.

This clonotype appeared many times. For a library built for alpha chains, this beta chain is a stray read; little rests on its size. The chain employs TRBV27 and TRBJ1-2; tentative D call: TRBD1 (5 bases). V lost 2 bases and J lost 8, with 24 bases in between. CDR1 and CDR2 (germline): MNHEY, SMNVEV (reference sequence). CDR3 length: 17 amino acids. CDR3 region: CASSLRLGPTLLGGYTF. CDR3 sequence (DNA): TGTGCCAGCAGTTTAAGGTTGGGGCCAACGCTCCTTGGCGGCTACACCTTC.

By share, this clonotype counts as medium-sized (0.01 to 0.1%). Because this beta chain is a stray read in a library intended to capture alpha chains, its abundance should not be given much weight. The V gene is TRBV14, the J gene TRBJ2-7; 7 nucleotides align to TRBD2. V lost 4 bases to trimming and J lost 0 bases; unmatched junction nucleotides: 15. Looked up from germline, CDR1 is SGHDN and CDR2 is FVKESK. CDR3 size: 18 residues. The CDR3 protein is CASSPWGGKTRGSYEQYF. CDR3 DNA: TGTGCCAGCAGCCCGTGGGGGGGAAAAACCCGGGGCTCCTACGAGCAGTACTTC.

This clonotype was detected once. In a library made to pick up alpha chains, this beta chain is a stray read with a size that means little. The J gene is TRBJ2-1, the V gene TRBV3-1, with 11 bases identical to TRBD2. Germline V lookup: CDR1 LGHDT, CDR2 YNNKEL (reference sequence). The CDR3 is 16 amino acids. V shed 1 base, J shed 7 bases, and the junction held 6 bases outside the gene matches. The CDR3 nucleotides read TGTGCCAGCAGCCAAGTTGCTAGCGGGAGGTATAATGAGCAGTTCTTC. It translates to CASSQVASGRYNEQFF.

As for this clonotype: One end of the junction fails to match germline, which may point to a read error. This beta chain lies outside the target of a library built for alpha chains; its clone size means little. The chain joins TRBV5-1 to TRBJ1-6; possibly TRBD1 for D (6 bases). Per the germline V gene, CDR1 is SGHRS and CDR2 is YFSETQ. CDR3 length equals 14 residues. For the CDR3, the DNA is TGCGTCAGCTCAAATGGACAGCAAAATTCACCCCTCCACTTT. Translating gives CVSSNGQQNSPLHF.

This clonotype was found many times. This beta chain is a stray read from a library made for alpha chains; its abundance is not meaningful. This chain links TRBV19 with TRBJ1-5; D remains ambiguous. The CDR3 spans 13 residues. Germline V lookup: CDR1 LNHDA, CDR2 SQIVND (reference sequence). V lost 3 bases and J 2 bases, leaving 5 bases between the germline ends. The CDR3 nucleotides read TGTGCCAGTAGTATTTCTGGCAATCAGCCCCAGCATTTT. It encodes CASSISGNQPQHF.

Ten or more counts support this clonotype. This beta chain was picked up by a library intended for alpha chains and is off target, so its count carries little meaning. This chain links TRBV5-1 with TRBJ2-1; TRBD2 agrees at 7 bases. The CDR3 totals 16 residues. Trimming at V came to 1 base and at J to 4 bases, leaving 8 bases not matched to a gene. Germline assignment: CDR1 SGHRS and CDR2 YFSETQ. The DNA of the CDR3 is TGCGCCAGCAGCTTGTTGGCCCGCGGGGGATACAATGAGCAGTTCTTC. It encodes CASSLLARGGYNEQFF.

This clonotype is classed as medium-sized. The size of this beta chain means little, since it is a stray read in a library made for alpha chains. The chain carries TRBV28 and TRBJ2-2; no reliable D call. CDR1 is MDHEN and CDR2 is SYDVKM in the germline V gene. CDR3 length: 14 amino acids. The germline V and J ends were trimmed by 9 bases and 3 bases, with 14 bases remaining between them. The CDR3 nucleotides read TGTGCCAGGGAGCCGACTTGGGACACCGGGGAGCTGTTTTTT. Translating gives CAREPTWDTGELFF.

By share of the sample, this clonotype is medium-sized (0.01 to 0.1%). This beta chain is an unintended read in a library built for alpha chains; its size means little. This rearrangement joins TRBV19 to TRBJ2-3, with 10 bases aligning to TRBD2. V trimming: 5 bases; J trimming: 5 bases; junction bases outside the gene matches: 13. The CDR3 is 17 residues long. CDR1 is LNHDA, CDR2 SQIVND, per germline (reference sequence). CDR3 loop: CASSPEGSGGAGDTQYF. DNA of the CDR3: TGTGCCAGTAGTCCGGAGGGGAGCGGGGGGGCCGGAGATACGCAGTATTTT.

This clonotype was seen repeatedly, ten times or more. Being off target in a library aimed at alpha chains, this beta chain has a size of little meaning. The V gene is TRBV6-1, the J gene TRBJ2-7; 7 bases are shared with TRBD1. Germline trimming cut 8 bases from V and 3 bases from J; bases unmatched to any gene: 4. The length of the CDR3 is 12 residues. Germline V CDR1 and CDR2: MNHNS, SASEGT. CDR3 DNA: TGTGCCAGCTTGGACAGGATCTACGAGCAGTACTTC. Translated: CASLDRIYEQYF.

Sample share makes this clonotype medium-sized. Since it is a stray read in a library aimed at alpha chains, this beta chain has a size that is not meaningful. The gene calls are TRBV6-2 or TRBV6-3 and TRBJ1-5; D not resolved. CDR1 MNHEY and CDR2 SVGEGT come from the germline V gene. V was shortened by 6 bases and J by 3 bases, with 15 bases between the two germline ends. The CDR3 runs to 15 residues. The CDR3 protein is CASRNSQMANQPQHF. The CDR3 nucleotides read TGTGCCAGCAGGAACAGCCAGATGGCCAATCAGCCCCAGCATTTT.

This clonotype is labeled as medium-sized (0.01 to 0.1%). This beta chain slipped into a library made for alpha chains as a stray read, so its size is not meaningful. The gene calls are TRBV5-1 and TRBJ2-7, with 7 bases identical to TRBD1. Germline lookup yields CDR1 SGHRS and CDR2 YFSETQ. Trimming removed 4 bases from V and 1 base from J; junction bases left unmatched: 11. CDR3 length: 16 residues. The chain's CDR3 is CASSKWTGGGSYEQYF. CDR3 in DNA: TGCGCCAGCAGCAAGTGGACAGGCGGAGGTTCCTACGAGCAGTACTTC. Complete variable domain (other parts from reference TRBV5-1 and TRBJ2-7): KAGVTQTPRYLIKTRGQQVTLSCSPISGHRSVSWYQQTPGQGLQFLFEYFSETQRNKGNFPGRFSGRQFSNSRSEMNVSTLELGDSALYLCASSKWTGGGSYEQYFGPGTRLTVT.

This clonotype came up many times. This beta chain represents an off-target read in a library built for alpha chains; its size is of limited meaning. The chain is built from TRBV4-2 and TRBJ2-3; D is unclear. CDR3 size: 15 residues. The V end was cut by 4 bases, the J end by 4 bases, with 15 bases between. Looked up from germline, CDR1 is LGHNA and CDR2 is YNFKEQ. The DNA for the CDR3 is TGTGCCAGCAGCCGGAACTTAGGTTTTTCAGATACGCAGTATTTT. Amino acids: CASSRNLGFSDTQYF.

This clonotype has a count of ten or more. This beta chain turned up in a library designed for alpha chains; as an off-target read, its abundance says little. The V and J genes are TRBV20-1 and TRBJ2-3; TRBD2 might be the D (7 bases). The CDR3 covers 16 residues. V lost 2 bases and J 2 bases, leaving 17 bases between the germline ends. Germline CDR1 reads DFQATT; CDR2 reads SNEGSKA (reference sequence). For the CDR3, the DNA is TGCAGTGCTAGAAGGGGGAGGGGCGGGGTCACAGATACGCAGTATTTT. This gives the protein CSARRGRGGVTDTQYF.

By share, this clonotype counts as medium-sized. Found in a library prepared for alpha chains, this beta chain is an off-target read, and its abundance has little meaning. The CDR3 region is CASSPGSDYGYTF. The CDR3 DNA sequence: TGTGCCAGCAGTCCCGGGAGCGACTATGGCTACACCTTC. The gene calls are TRBV6-5 and TRBJ1-2, with D hard to call. V was pared by 5 bases and J by 3 bases, with 10 bases between. CDR3 length: 13 residues. Germline lookup yields CDR1 MNHEY and CDR2 SVGAGI.

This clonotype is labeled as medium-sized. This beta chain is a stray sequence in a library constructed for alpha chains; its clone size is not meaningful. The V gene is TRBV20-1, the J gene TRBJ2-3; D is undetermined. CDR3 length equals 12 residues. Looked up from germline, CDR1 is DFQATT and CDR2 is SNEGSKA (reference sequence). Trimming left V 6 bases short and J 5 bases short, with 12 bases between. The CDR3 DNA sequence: TGCAGTGCCGCGCCACTCGGAGATACGCAGTATTTT. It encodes CSAAPLGDTQYF.